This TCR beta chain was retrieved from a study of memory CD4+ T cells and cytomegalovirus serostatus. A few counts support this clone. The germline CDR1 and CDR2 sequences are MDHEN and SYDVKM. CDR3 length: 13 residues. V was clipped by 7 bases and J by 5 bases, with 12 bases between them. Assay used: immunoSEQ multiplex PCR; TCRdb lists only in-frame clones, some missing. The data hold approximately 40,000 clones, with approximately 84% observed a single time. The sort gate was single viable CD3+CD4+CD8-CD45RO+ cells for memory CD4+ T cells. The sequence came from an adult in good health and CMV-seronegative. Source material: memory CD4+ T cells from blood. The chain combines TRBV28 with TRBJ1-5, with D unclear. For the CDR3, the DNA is TGTGCCAGCACCGGGTTAAGGGATCAGCCCCAGCATTTT. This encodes CASTGLRDQPQHF.